Following are 25 T cell receptor beta chains from one sample sequenced in a study of beta chain features in type 1 diabetes. Study outcomes and limitations: Patients with Type 1 diabetes showed moderately but significantly shorter TCRB CDR3s in all four CD4+ subsets.

Since all of the isolated RNA was reverse transcribed, expressed TCRB transcripts were what got sequenced. This table comes from immunoSEQ multiplex PCR, and its TCRdb copy is limited to in-frame clones, with some not included. The sample has a few hundred thousand clones, about a sixth seen once. Antigens for these TCRs are unknown. The sample consisted of naive CD4+ T cells from blood. The receptors originated from a man aged 25-45 years with type 1 diabetes.

This clone turned up a few times. The chain links TRBV27 to TRBJ2-7; D remains unclear. CDR1 is MNHEY, CDR2 SMNVEV, per germline (reference sequence). The V gene lost 0 bases and the J gene lost 6 bases, with 12 bases spanning the gap. The CDR3 extends over 14 amino acids. The CDR3 loop is CASSLSRGSGEQYF. CDR3 DNA: TGTGCCAGCAGTTTATCGAGAGGCAGTGGCGAGCAGTACTTC.

This clone showed up just a few times. The chain recombines TRBV7-9 with TRBJ1-1; 7 bases line up with TRBD1. Per the germline V gene, CDR1 is SEHNR and CDR2 is FQNEAQ (reference sequence). J gave up 1 base and V 5 bases, and 4 bases lay outside the gene matches. The CDR3 contains 14 residues. Written as DNA, the CDR3 is TGTGCCAGCAGCCCGGGACAGAGGAACACTGAAGCTTTCTTT. Translating it yields CASSPGQRNTEAFF.

This clone was observed a few times. The chain combines TRBV5-4 with TRBJ1-4, with D unclear. Germline CDR1 is SGHNT and CDR2 is YYREEE (reference sequence). Trimming shortened V by 4 bases and J by 5 bases, and 9 bases separated the two germline ends. The CDR3 loop spans 13 amino acids. This chain's CDR3 is CASSVPGNEKLFF. The CDR3 DNA reads as TGTGCCAGCAGCGTTCCCGGAAATGAAAAACTGTTTTTT.

This clone was observed a few times. The genes are TRBV7-9 and TRBJ2-7; 14 bases align to TRBD2. The CDR3 extends over 16 amino acids. Trimming cost V 5 bases and J 4 bases; bases outside gene matches: 7. Germline CDR1 is SEHNR and CDR2 is FQNEAQ (reference sequence). The CDR3 sequence is CASSGPGLAGVYEQYF. CDR3 bases: TGTGCCAGCAGCGGGCCGGGACTAGCGGGAGTGTACGAGCAGTACTTC.

The sample holds a few counts of this clone. The chain has TRBV30 and TRBJ1-1, with 9 bases matching TRBD1. The J segment lost 3 bases and the V segment lost 7 bases, leaving 9 bases of the junction unmatched. Looked up from germline, CDR1 is GTSNPN and CDR2 is SVGIG (reference sequence). This CDR3 has 14 residues. The CDR3: CAFKTGTGHTEAFF. In DNA, the CDR3 is TGTGCCTTCAAAACCGGGACAGGGCACACTGAAGCTTTCTTT. Supplemented by reference TRBV30 and TRBJ1-1, the full variable domain reads SQTIHQWPATLVQPVGSPLSLECTVEGTSNPNLYWYRQAAGRGLQLLFYSVGIGQISSEVPQNLSASRPQDRQFILSSKKLLLSDSGFYLCAFKTGTGHTEAFFGQGTRLTVV.

This rearrangement joins TRBV9 to TRBJ2-5; maybe TRBD2 (6 bases). This CDR3 comprises 15 residues. With 0 bases removed from V and 1 base from J, the gap between germline ends came to 10 bases. Germline assignment: CDR1 SGDLS and CDR2 YYNGEE. In DNA, the CDR3 is TGTGCCAGCAGCGTAGATGTGACTAGCCAAGAGACCCAGTACTTC. This codes for CASSVDVTSQETQYF. Combining the CDR3 with reference TRBV9 and TRBJ2-5 gives the whole variable domain DSGVTQTPKHLITATGQRVTLRCSPRSGDLSVYWYQQSLDQGLQFLIQYYNGEERAKGNILERFSAQQFPDLHSELNLSSLELGDSALYFCASSVDVTSQETQYFGPGTRLLVL.

The rearrangement uses TRBV29-1 and TRBJ2-1, with TRBD1 matching over 9 bases. V was pared by 3 bases and J by 0 bases, with 3 bases of the junction left unmatched. This CDR3 is built from 15 residues. Germline V gene sequence: CDR1 SQVTM, CDR2 ANQGSEA. CDR3 nucleotides: TGCAGCGTTGATGGGACAGGGAGCTCCTACAATGAGCAGTTCTTC. It yields the protein CSVDGTGSSYNEQFF.

This clone was found a few times. The chain joins TRBV18 to TRBJ2-7; 9 positions match TRBD1. Trimming at V came to 4 bases and at J to 5 bases, leaving 3 bases not matched to a gene. This CDR3 spans 13 amino acids. Germline V gene sequence: CDR1 KGHSH, CDR2 LQKENI. CDR3 bases: TGTGCCAGCTCACGGGGACAGGGTAACGAGCAGTACTTC. Its translation: CASSRGQGNEQYF.

The chain combines TRBV15 with TRBJ1-2; D call uncertain. Trimming took 2 bases from V and 6 from J, leaving 10 bases between them. CDR3 length equals 13 residues. Germline V gene sequence: CDR1 LNHNV, CDR2 YYDKDF (reference sequence). CDR3 DNA: TGTGCCACCAGCAGACGCGGGGAGCATGGCTACACCTTC. This codes for CATSRRGEHGYTF.

The table lists this clone with a few counts. Distinct nucleotide sequences in the sample also encode this CDR3. The V and J genes are TRBV28 and TRBJ2-7; 14 bases fit TRBD2. The CDR3 has 15 residues. Germline lookup yields CDR1 MDHEN and CDR2 SYDVKM. The ends lost 2 bases at V and 4 bases at J; junction bases unmatched: 1. CDR3 coding DNA: TGTGCCAGCAGTTTAGGGACTAGCGGGAGTTACGAGCAGTACTTC. It specifies CASSLGTSGSYEQYF.

V usage is TRBV6-5 and J usage is TRBJ1-5; 7 bases fit TRBD1. V dropped 5 bases and J dropped 6; count of bases not matched to a gene: 4. CDR3 size: 13 residues. Germline V lookup: CDR1 MNHEY, CDR2 SVGAGI. The CDR3 reads CASSPDRAQPQHF. In DNA form, the CDR3 reads TGTGCCAGCAGTCCCGACAGGGCTCAGCCCCAGCATTTT.

This clone was recorded a few times. This chain uses TRBV28 with TRBJ1-2, with TRBD1 matching 12 bases. This CDR3 contains 14 residues. With V trimmed by 5 bases and J by 8 bases, 6 bases remained unmatched. Germline CDR1 and CDR2: MDHEN and SYDVKM. CDR3 amino acids: CASSPPGTGGGYTF. For the CDR3, the DNA is TGTGCCAGCAGTCCACCCGGGACAGGGGGCGGCTACACCTTC.

The chain couples TRBV4-2 to TRBJ2-3; D gene ambiguous. Per germline, CDR1 LGHNA and CDR2 YNFKEQ. Between the trimmed V and J ends, which lost 0 bases and 0 bases, there was a span of 10 bases. The CDR3 sequence is 16 residues long. The DNA for the CDR3 is TGTGCCAGCAGCCAAGATAGTTGGGTGAGCACAGATACGCAGTATTTT. Residues: CASSQDSWVSTDTQYF.

The chain couples TRBV7-9 to TRBJ2-3; D perhaps matches TRBD2 (6 bases). CDR3 size: 17 residues. Germline loops: CDR1 SEHNR, CDR2 FQNEAQ (reference sequence). Trimming left V 1 base short and J 3 bases short, with 17 bases between. The CDR3 reads CASSLGTSPHLTDTQYF. The CDR3 DNA sequence: TGTGCCAGCAGCTTAGGAACTAGCCCGCACTTGACAGATACGCAGTATTTT.

This clone appeared a few times. The chain recombines TRBV9 with TRBJ2-5; TRBD1 matches at 12 bases. This CDR3 has 15 residues. CDR1 and CDR2 (germline): SGDLS, YYNGEE. J lost 4 bases, V lost 2 bases, and 3 bases had no gene match. CDR3 DNA sequence: TGTGCCAGCAGCGTCGGGACAGGGGGCGTAGAGACCCAGTACTTC. It yields the protein CASSVGTGGVETQYF.

This clone turned up a few times. The chain carries TRBV30 and TRBJ1-2; no reliable D call. Trimming pared 0 bases from V and 4 bases from J, leaving 15 bases between. The CDR3 is 15 residues long. Germline V CDR1 and CDR2: GTSNPN, SVGIG (reference sequence). The CDR3 is CAWSVPGTTGYGYTF. For the CDR3, the DNA is TGTGCCTGGAGTGTACCGGGTACGACCGGCTATGGCTACACCTTC.

This clone has more than one count but fewer than ten. V is TRBV7-3 and J is TRBJ2-4, with 7 bases matching TRBD1. The ends lost 5 bases at V and 10 bases at J; junction bases unmatched: 5. Germline CDR1 reads SGHTA; CDR2 reads FQGTGA. This CDR3 comprises 12 residues. This CDR3 reads CASSPRTGIQYF. CDR3 sequence (DNA): TGTGCCAGCAGCCCGCGGACAGGAATTCAGTACTTC.

This clone has only a few counts. The chain employs TRBV28 and TRBJ2-4; maybe TRBD1 (6 bases). Germline lookup yields CDR1 MDHEN and CDR2 SYDVKM. With 4 bases removed from V and 6 bases from J, the gap between germline ends came to 16 bases. The length of the CDR3 is 15 residues. Here the CDR3 reads CASSSSGQGGNIQYF. The CDR3 DNA reads as TGTGCCAGCAGTTCCTCCGGACAAGGGGGAAACATTCAGTACTTC. Based on the CDR3 plus reference TRBV28 and TRBJ2-4, the full variable domain is DVKVTQSSRYLVKRTGEKVFLECVQDMDHENMFWYRQDPGLGLRLIYFSYDVKMKEKGDIPEGYSVSREKKERFSLILESASTNQTSMYLCASSSSGQGGNIQYFGAGTRLSVL.

The rearrangement uses TRBV4-2 and TRBJ2-5; D perhaps matches TRBD1 (6 bases). Trimming removed 1 base from V and 1 base from J, with 7 bases in between. Looked up from germline, CDR1 is LGHNA and CDR2 is YNFKEQ. The CDR3 runs 14 residues. CDR3: CASSQARGQETQYF. In nucleotides, the CDR3 is TGTGCCAGCAGCCAAGCCAGGGGCCAAGAGACCCAGTACTTC.

In DNA, the CDR3 is TGTGCCAGCAGTTTGCGAGGCTACACCTTC. It is translated as CASSLRGYTF. The chain carries TRBV7-9 and TRBJ1-2; D uncertain. V lost 6 bases, J lost 8 bases, and 7 bases lay in between. The length of the CDR3 is 10 residues. Germline values: CDR1 SEHNR, CDR2 FQNEAQ (reference sequence).

This sequence joins TRBV29-1 and TRBJ2-1; TRBD2 agrees at 11 bases. After removal of 6 bases from V and 8 bases from J, the junction contained 9 bases not matched to a gene. Germline loops: CDR1 SQVTM, CDR2 ANQGSEA. This CDR3 comprises 14 residues. CDR3 sequence: CSVSTSGNRYEQFF. The CDR3 nucleotides are TGCAGCGTGTCGACTAGCGGGAATAGATATGAGCAGTTCTTC.

This chain links TRBV7-9 with TRBJ2-7, with D possibly TRBD1 on 6 matching bases. V lost 4 bases to trimming and J lost 5 bases, with 12 bases between them. The V gene's germline CDR1 is SEHNR and CDR2 FQNEAQ (reference sequence). The CDR3 has 13 residues. CDR3 nucleotides: TGTGCCAGCAGCTCACAGGGCCCCCACGAGCAGTACTTC. Translation: CASSSQGPHEQYF.

This clone appeared a few times. The V call is TRBV7-8, the J call TRBJ1-2; D possibly corresponds to TRBD1 (6 bases). This CDR3 has 14 amino acids. The V gene lost 5 bases and the J gene lost 4 bases, with 14 bases spanning the gap. The germline CDR1 and CDR2 sequences are SGHVS and FQNEAQ. CDR3 bases: TGTGCCAGCAGCGAACAACAGGGCCCCTATGGCTACACCTTC. Protein: CASSEQQGPYGYTF. Filled out from reference TRBV7-8 and TRBJ1-2, the complete variable domain reads GAGVSQSPRYKVAKRGQDVALRCDPISGHVSLFWYQQALGQGPEFLTYFQNEAQLDKSGLPSDRFFAERPEGSVSTLKIQRTQQEDSAVYLCASSEQQGPYGYTFGSGTRLTVV.

Only one count was recorded for this clone. This rearrangement joins TRBV25-1 to TRBJ2-7; D is uncertain. Germline V gene sequence: CDR1 MGHDK, CDR2 SYGVNS. With 2 bases removed from V and 3 bases from J, the gap between germline ends came to 11 bases. This CDR3 is 14 amino acids long. CDR3 loop: CASSEGKGIYEQYF. The CDR3 DNA is TGTGCCAGCAGTGAAGGCAAAGGGATCTACGAGCAGTACTTC.

The chain couples TRBV6-5 to TRBJ2-4; tentatively, D is TRBD1 (5 bases). This CDR3 comprises 15 residues. CDR1 MNHEY and CDR2 SVGAGI come from the germline V gene. V dropped 6 bases and J dropped 3 bases, with 15 bases sitting between them. CDR3 DNA: TGTGCCAGCAGGATGACAGTAGACGACAAAAACATTCAGTACTTC. It encodes CASRMTVDDKNIQYF.